Shown below are 27 T cell receptor beta chains from a single sample sequenced in a study of cytomegalovirus exposure and HLA in healthy donors. The PCR was carried out with 60 Vbeta primers and 13 Jbeta primers. TCRdb's copy holds only in-frame clones and misses some; the assay was immunoSEQ multiplex PCR. Here the sample spans tens of thousands of clones, roughly 61% being singletons. Sequenced sample: PBMCs. The source is a woman aged 40 to 50 in good health and CMV-seropositive.

The rearrangement uses TRBV21-1 and TRBJ2-7; the D call in the table, TRBD1, was not verified against the DNA. TRBV21-1 is a listed pseudogene. The length of the CDR3 is 18 residues. The CDR3 DNA follows: TGTGCCAGCAGCAAAGAAGAAGACCGGGACAGGGGGCATATCGAGCAGTACTTC. Translated: CASSKEEDRDRGHIEQYF.

To note about this clone: Other DNA sequences in this sample translate to the same CDR3. The chain carries TRBV6-5 and TRBJ1-2, with D maybe TRBD1 (5 bases). Trimming stripped 3 bases from V and 3 bases from J, with 11 bases between. The germline V gene encodes CDR1 MNHEY and CDR2 SVGAGI. This CDR3 region has 14 residues. CDR3 loop: CASSYQGKDYGYTF. CDR3 DNA sequence: TGTGCCAGCAGTTATCAGGGAAAGGACTATGGCTACACCTTC.

Points on this clone: The sample contains more than one DNA sequence encoding this CDR3. This chain links TRBV27 with TRBJ1-3; a possible D gene is TRBD1 (5 bases). Germline CDR1 and CDR2: MNHEY and SMNVEV (reference sequence). V gave up 2 bases and J gave up 2 bases, with 7 bases separating them. The CDR3 consists of 14 residues. The CDR3 protein is CASSLGGAGNTIYF. DNA for the CDR3: TGTGCCAGCAGTTTAGGGGGGGCTGGAAACACCATATATTTT.

The chain is built from TRBV23-1 and TRBJ2-2; D remains unclear. TRBV23-1 is an open reading frame, and its role is uncertain. The germline V and J ends were trimmed by 5 bases and 9 bases, with 13 bases remaining between them. This CDR3 spans 13 amino acids. Here the CDR3 reads CASSGSRVRELFF. DNA of the CDR3: TGCGCCAGCAGTGGATCACGGGTCCGGGAGCTGTTTTTT.

This chain joins TRBV18 and TRBJ1-1; D might be TRBD1 (5 bases). The CDR3 is 14 amino acids. The V gene's germline CDR1 is KGHSH and CDR2 LQKENI. The V end lost 2 bases, the J end lost 5 bases, and 12 bases lay between the germline ends. The CDR3 protein is CASSPTDSGTEAFF. CDR3 DNA sequence: TGTGCCAGCTCACCAACCGACAGCGGGACTGAAGCTTTCTTT.

This clone was detected only once. The chain uses TRBV2 and TRBJ2-1, with 9 bases that match TRBD2. Germline V gene data show CDR1 as SNHLY and CDR2 as FYNNEI. The CDR3 consists of 17 residues. Unmatched junction bases numbered 8, after V lost 5 bases and J lost 0 bases. For the CDR3, the DNA is TGTGCCAGCAGTCTAGCGGGGCCCAGCAGCTCCTACAATGAGCAGTTCTTC. Amino acids: CASSLAGPSSSYNEQFF.

V is TRBV11-3 and J is TRBJ2-7; D is unresolved. Germline V CDR1 and CDR2: SGHNT, YENEEA. The CDR3 is 13 residues long. V lost 5 bases and J lost 3, with 11 bases in between. DNA for the CDR3: TGTGCCAGCAGCAAATTTATCGGCTACGAGCAGTACTTC. Its protein is CASSKFIGYEQYF.

This sequence joins TRBV27 and TRBJ1-1; TRBD1 agrees at 7 bases. This CDR3 has 14 residues. Germline V gene lookup returns CDR1 MNHEY and CDR2 SMNVEV (reference sequence). V gave up 5 bases and J gave up 3 bases; unmatched junction bases: 6. The CDR3 bases are TGTGCCAGCAGTAACAGGGGATTGGACACTGAAGCTTTCTTT. Encoded protein: CASSNRGLDTEAFF.

This chain joins TRBV7-2 and TRBJ2-3; TRBD1 aligns across 7 bases. After removal of 3 bases from V and 3 bases from J, the junction contained 3 bases not matched to a gene. Germline V gives CDR1 SGHTA, CDR2 FQGNSA. This CDR3 has 14 residues. The CDR3 DNA follows: TGTGCCAGCAGCTTCGACAGGGCGACAGATACGCAGTATTTT. As protein: CASSFDRATDTQYF.

This clone appeared a single time. The chain joins TRBV4-3 to TRBJ1-4; D unresolved. This CDR3 is 15 amino acids long. Germline CDR1 LGHNA, CDR2 YSLEER. V was trimmed by 0 bases and J by 7 bases, leaving 12 bases between them. CDR3 amino acids: CASSQDSGRSEKLFF. In DNA form, the CDR3 reads TGCGCCAGCAGCCAAGATTCCGGGAGGAGTGAAAAACTGTTTTTT.

J is TRBJ2-2 and V is TRBV4-3; possible D gene TRBD1, 5 bases. V was shortened by 1 base and J by 4 bases, with 13 bases between the two germline ends. CDR3 length: 16 residues. CDR1 is LGHNA and CDR2 is YSLEER in the germline V gene. In DNA form, the CDR3 reads TGCGCCAGCAGCCAAGTTTATGAGACAGCCACCGGGGAGCTGTTTTTT. It codes for CASSQVYETATGELFF.

The chain combines TRBV10-2 with TRBJ2-5, with TRBD2 identical over 13 bases. Per the germline V gene, CDR1 is WSHSY and CDR2 is SAAADI. The ends lost 0 bases at V and 1 base at J; junction bases unmatched: 5. This CDR3 region has 18 residues. Written as DNA, the CDR3 is TGCGCCAGCAGTGAGTCTACTAGCGGGAGGGTTCCCCAAGAGACCCAGTACTTC. This translates into CASSESTSGRVPQETQYF.

J is TRBJ1-1 and V is TRBV28; TRBD1 matches 9 bases. The CDR3 totals 16 residues. J gave up 4 bases and V 6 bases, and 12 bases lay outside the gene matches. Germline lookup yields CDR1 MDHEN and CDR2 SYDVKM. CDR3 DNA sequence: TGTGCCAGCAGAACAGGGGGCGACTCCTTGAGCACTGAAGCTTTCTTT. It yields the protein CASRTGGDSLSTEAFF.

The V call is TRBV25-1, the J call TRBJ2-7; TRBD2 matches 7 bases. The junction had 9 bases not matched to a gene; V was cut back by 3 bases and J by 1 base. Germline assignment: CDR1 MGHDK and CDR2 SYGVNS. The CDR3 sequence is 16 residues long. The DNA of the CDR3 is TGTGCCAGCAGTGATTCTTCGGCTAGCGGTTCCTACGAGCAGTACTTC. Protein product: CASSDSSASGSYEQYF.

The rearrangement links TRBV4-1 to TRBJ2-1; D might be TRBD1 (5 bases). V was pared by 4 bases and J by 9 bases, with 22 bases between. The germline V gene encodes CDR1 MGHRA and CDR2 YSYEKL. The CDR3 extends over 16 amino acids. The CDR3 spells CASSPTGGSRASEQFF. Written as DNA, the CDR3 is TGCGCCAGCAGCCCCACAGGCGGTAGTAGGGCCAGTGAGCAGTTCTTC.

The V and J genes are TRBV28 and TRBJ1-2; 11 bases map to TRBD1. The CDR3 has 13 amino acids. Per germline, CDR1 MDHEN and CDR2 SYDVKM. Losses at the gene ends were 8 bases for V and 10 bases for J; bases not matched to a gene: 9. The CDR3 sequence is CASGWDRGTYYTF. For the CDR3, the DNA is TGTGCCAGCGGCTGGGACAGGGGGACCTACTACACCTTC.

This chain uses TRBV29-1 with TRBJ2-5; D is possibly TRBD2 (6 bases). CDR1 and CDR2 (germline): SQVTM, ANQGSEA. V was cut by 6 bases and J by 2 bases, with 10 bases left in between. This CDR3 spans 12 amino acids. The CDR3 nucleotides read TGCAGCGTGGGCGGGATTCAAGAGACCCAGTACTTC. Amino acid sequence: CSVGGIQETQYF.

The rearrangement links TRBV27 to TRBJ2-7, with TRBD1 identical over 9 bases. CDR1 is MNHEY and CDR2 is SMNVEV in the germline V gene (reference sequence). The CDR3 spans 15 residues. V was pared by 4 bases and J by 4 bases, with 8 bases of the junction left unmatched. The CDR3: CASSWTGASYYEQYF. The CDR3 nucleotides read TGTGCCAGCAGTTGGACAGGGGCGAGTTATTACGAGCAGTACTTC.

This sequence joins TRBV5-1 and TRBJ1-1; D gene uncertain. Per germline, CDR1 SGHRS and CDR2 YFSETQ. This CDR3 is built from 14 residues. Trimming cost V 0 bases and J 1 base, with 7 bases left between them. Here the CDR3 DNA reads TGCGCCAGCAGCTTGGGTCTGGCGAACACTGAAGCTTTCTTT. As protein: CASSLGLANTEAFF. Drawing the rest from reference TRBV5-1 and TRBJ1-1, the complete variable domain is KAGVTQTPRYLIKTRGQQVTLSCSPISGHRSVSWYQQTPGQGLQFLFEYFSETQRNKGNFPGRFSGRQFSNSRSEMNVSTLELGDSALYLCASSLGLANTEAFFGQGTRLTVV.

The V gene is TRBV7-2, the J gene TRBJ2-2; 7 positions agree with TRBD1. Germline V gene sequence: CDR1 SGHTA, CDR2 FQGNSA. Losses at the gene ends were 2 bases for V and 5 bases for J; bases not matched to a gene: 11. The CDR3 is 17 amino acids. CDR3 DNA sequence: TGTGCCAGCAGCTTACTATCCGGGACAGCGCAAACCGGGGAGCTGTTTTTT. Protein product: CASSLLSGTAQTGELFF. Drawing the rest from reference TRBV7-2 and TRBJ2-2, the complete variable domain is GAGVSQSPSNKVTEKGKDVELRCDPISGHTALYWYRQSLGQGLEFLIYFQGNSAPDKSGLPSDRFSAERTGGSVSTLTIQRTQQEDSAVYLCASSLLSGTAQTGELFFGEGSRLTVL.

This chain uses TRBV28 with TRBJ2-7, with 9 bases lining up with TRBD2. Trimming took 1 base from V and 7 from J; bases not matched to a gene: 14. Germline assignment: CDR1 MDHEN and CDR2 SYDVKM. The CDR3 length is 17 residues. As DNA, the CDR3 is TGTGCCAGCAGTTTATACGCTAGCGGGAAAACCTTAGGGGAGCAGTACTTC. It specifies CASSLYASGKTLGEQYF. The entire variable domain, with the rest obtained from reference TRBV28 and TRBJ2-7, is as follows: DVKVTQSSRYLVKRTGEKVFLECVQDMDHENMFWYRQDPGLGLRLIYFSYDVKMKEKGDIPEGYSVSREKKERFSLILESASTNQTSMYLCASSLYASGKTLGEQYFGPGTRLTVT.

The chain joins TRBV27 to TRBJ2-7; D is possibly TRBD1 (6 bases). Looked up from germline, CDR1 is MNHEY and CDR2 is SMNVEV (reference sequence). The CDR3 has 12 amino acids. The germline V and J ends were trimmed by 6 bases and 4 bases, with 10 bases remaining between them. The CDR3 region has the DNA TGTGCCAGCAGCTCGACAGGTTACGAGCAGTACTTC. The encoded protein is CASSSTGYEQYF.

The gene calls are TRBV15 and TRBJ2-2, with 9 bases lining up with TRBD2. V was clipped by 3 bases and J by 4 bases; unmatched bases: 12. CDR1 and CDR2 (germline): LNHNV, YYDKDF (reference sequence). This CDR3 spans 18 amino acids. Here the CDR3 DNA reads TGTGCCACCAGCAGGGTCCTTGAAAGCGGGAGGCCCACCGGGGAGCTGTTTTTT. It specifies CATSRVLESGRPTGELFF.

This clone was recorded only once. The V and J genes are TRBV6-5 and TRBJ1-1; TRBD1 is a possible D gene (6 bases). The V and J ends lost 6 bases and 1 base respectively, with 9 bases between them. CDR1 MNHEY and CDR2 SVGAGI come from the germline V gene. The CDR3 contains 13 residues. In nucleotides, the CDR3 is TGTGCCAGCAGAGGGACATCGAACACTGAAGCTTTCTTT. This encodes CASRGTSNTEAFF.

The rearrangement links TRBV2 to TRBJ2-7, with TRBD1 as a possible D gene (6 bases). The CDR3 extends over 14 amino acids. V lost 7 bases and J lost 0, with 13 bases in between. Germline V gives CDR1 SNHLY, CDR2 FYNNEI. The CDR3: CASMKGVISYEQYF. For the CDR3, the DNA is TGTGCCAGCATGAAGGGGGTGATCTCCTACGAGCAGTACTTC. The full variable domain, its missing parts supplied by reference TRBV2 and TRBJ2-7, is EPEVTQTPSHQVTQMGQEVILRCVPISNHLYFYWYRQILGQKVEFLVSFYNNEISEKSEIFDDQFSVERPDGSNFTLKIRSTKLEDSAMYFCASMKGVISYEQYFGPGTRLTVT.

The chain joins TRBV9 to TRBJ2-3; weak D call: TRBD2 (6 bases). Germline V gene sequence: CDR1 SGDLS, CDR2 YYNGEE. The CDR3 has 12 amino acids. Trimming took 0 bases from V and 9 from J, leaving 8 bases between them. As DNA, the CDR3 is TGTGCCAGCAGCGTAGTGGGGGGAACGCAGTATTTT. Protein: CASSVVGGTQYF.

V gene TRBV27 combines with J gene TRBJ2-4, with a weak D call TRBD1 (7 bases). CDR3 length: 15 amino acids. CDR1 and CDR2 (germline): MNHEY, SMNVEV (reference sequence). Trimming stripped 0 bases from V and 8 bases from J, with 14 bases between. In nucleotides, the CDR3 is TGTGCCAGCAGTTTATCATACGGCAGGGGGGACATTCAGTACTTC. Translation gives CASSLSYGRGDIQYF.